Below are 4 T cell receptor beta chains sequenced from a single sample in a study of blood T cell repertoires in COVID-19 (dated by TCRdb to about 2020). Library prep was done by the immunoSEQ multiplex PCR assay. TCRdb stores this immuneACCESS table with in-frame sequences only. Part of the clones is absent; in the studies checked, under half of the shortfall reflects unresolved V genes, and no reason is known for the rest. The sample table shows 150,000 to 200,000 clones, and roughly 76% are seen once. Of the sample, 9.5% to 11% falls within the top ten clones. The specimen was peripheral blood. All receptors derive from a middle-aged woman with COVID-19, enrolled during active disease.

V gene TRBV4-1 combines with J gene TRBJ1-3, with D possibly TRBD1 on 6 matching bases. In germline, CDR1 is MGHRA, CDR2 YSYEKL. The V and J ends lost 4 bases and 0 bases respectively, with 16 bases between them. The CDR3 runs 17 residues. The CDR3 spells CASSPNPDSSSGNTIYF. The CDR3 region has the DNA TGCGCCAGCAGCCCAAACCCGGACAGTTCCTCTGGAAACACCATATATTTT.

The V gene is TRBV19, the J gene TRBJ1-4, with D possibly matching TRBD1 (5 bases). Per the germline V gene, CDR1 is LNHDA and CDR2 is SQIVND (reference sequence). Trimming shortened V by 6 bases and J by 3 bases, and 17 bases separated the two germline ends. The CDR3 is made up of 16 amino acids. The CDR3 DNA is TGTGCCAGTAGCCGCTCCGGGACTCGGGCTAATGAAAAACTGTTTTTT. Its translation: CASSRSGTRANEKLFF.

CDR3 region: CASSGTLAGVIDTQYF. The CDR3 DNA sequence: TGCGCCAGCAGCGGAACACTAGCGGGAGTTATAGATACGCAGTATTTT. This rearrangement joins TRBV5-1 to TRBJ2-3; 11 bases line up with TRBD2. The germline gives CDR1 SGHRS, CDR2 YFSETQ. CDR3 size: 16 residues. The junction had 9 bases not matched to a gene; V was cut back by 4 bases and J by 5 bases.

The rearrangement uses TRBV12-3 or TRBV12-4 and TRBJ2-1, with 8 bases aligning to TRBD1. This CDR3 region has 13 residues. Trimming took 8 bases from V and 8 from J; bases not matched to a gene: 8. The CDR3 protein is CASDEGRGHEQFF. CDR3 nucleotides: TGTGCCAGCGACGAAGGCAGGGGGCATGAGCAGTTCTTC.